Sequencing of this T cell receptor beta chain was carried out in a study of T cell repertoires in cytomegalovirus infection. TCRdb reprocessed the reads via MiXCR and lists one record per CDR3 protein. The profile covers some 680,000 distinct CDR3 sequences, with 35% to 40% appearing a single time and under 3.5% taken by the ten largest. J was trimmed by 4 bases and V by 10 bases; bases with no gene match: 10. The CDR3 has 14 residues. Per germline, CDR1 ENHRY and CDR2 SYGVKD. V gene TRBV10-3 combines with J gene TRBJ2-1, with 7 bases identical to TRBD2. Material for sequencing was PBMCs. This sequence was found in a human donor in good health (CMV status not recorded). Some clones in this sample may be carry-over from other donors' samples. The CDR3 loop reads CATRRAGNYNEQFF. CDR3 DNA: TGTGCCACCCGTCGAGCGGGGAATTACAATGAGCAGTTCTTC.